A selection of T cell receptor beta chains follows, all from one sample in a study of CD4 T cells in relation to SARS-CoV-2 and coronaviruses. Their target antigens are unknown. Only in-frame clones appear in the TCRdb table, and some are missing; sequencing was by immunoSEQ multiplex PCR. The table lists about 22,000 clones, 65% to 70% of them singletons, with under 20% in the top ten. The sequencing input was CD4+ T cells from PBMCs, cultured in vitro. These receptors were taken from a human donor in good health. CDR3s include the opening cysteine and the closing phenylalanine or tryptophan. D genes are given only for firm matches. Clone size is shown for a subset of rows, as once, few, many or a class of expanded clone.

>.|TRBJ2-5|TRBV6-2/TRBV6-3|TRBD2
CASSYGPVGLAGGIKETQYF
TGTGCCAGCAGTTATGGGCCCGTCGGACTAGCGGGGGGCATAAAAGAGACCCAGTACTTC
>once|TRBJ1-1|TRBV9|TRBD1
CASSVGTGGRTEAFF
TGTGCCAGCAGCGTAGGGACAGGGGGAAGGACTGAAGCTTTCTTT
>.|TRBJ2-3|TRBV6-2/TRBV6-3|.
CASSYSRYTQYF
TGTGCCAGCAGTTACTCGAGATATACGCAGTATTTT
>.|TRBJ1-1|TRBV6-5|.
CASRAPDTAQAFF
TGTGCCAGCAGGGCACCGGACACTGCACAAGCTTTCTTT
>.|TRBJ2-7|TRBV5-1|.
CASSLGQSYEQYF
TGCGCCAGCAGCTTGGGGCAGTCCTACGAGCAGTACTTC
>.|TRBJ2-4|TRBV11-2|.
CASSYGSHSPGVAKNIQYF
TGTGCCAGCAGTTATGGGTCCCACTCCCCGGGGGTAGCCAAAAACATTCAGTACTTC
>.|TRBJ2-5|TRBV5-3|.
CARTDWETQYF
TGTGCCAGAACTGACTGGGAGACCCAGTACTTC
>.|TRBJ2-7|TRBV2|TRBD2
CASRIPGLAGGRDEQYF
TGTGCCAGCAGGATCCCGGGACTAGCGGGGGGGCGGGACGAGCAGTACTTC
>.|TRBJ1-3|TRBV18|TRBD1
CASSLSGTVSGNTIYF
TGTGCCAGCTCACTCTCCGGGACAGTCTCTGGAAACACCATATATTTT
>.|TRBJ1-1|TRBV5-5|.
CASSPDRSNTEAFF
TGTGCCAGCAGTCCGGACAGATCGAACACTGAAGCTTTCTTT
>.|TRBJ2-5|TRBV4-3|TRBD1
CASSAGPTGAQYF
TGCGCCAGCAGCGCGGGTCCGACAGGGGCCCAGTACTTC
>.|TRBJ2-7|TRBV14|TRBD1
CASSQGWGQLSHEQYF
TGTGCCAGCAGCCAAGGGTGGGGACAGTTAAGCCACGAGCAGTACTTC
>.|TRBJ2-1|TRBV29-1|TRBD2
CSVEGASGINEQFF
TGCAGCGTTGAAGGGGCTAGCGGGATCAATGAGCAGTTCTTC
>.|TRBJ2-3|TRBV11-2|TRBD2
CASKPGASGGATDTQYF
TGTGCCAGCAAACCAGGGGCTAGCGGGGGGGCTACAGATACGCAGTATTTT
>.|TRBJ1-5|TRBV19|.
CASSMYGAGNQPQHF
TGTGCCAGTAGTATGTATGGGGCTGGCAATCAGCCCCAGCATTTT
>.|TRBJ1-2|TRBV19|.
CASSAQYRSAGYTF
TGTGCCAGTAGTGCCCAATACAGGTCCGCTGGCTACACCTTC
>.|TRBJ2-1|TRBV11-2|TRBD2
CASSPGGLAGGEQFF
TGTGCCAGCAGCCCCGGCGGACTAGCGGGGGGTGAGCAGTTCTTC
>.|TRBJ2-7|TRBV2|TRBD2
CASAGGNGDYEQYF
TGTGCCAGTGCGGGGGGAAATGGCGACTACGAGCAGTACTTC
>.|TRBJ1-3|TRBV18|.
CASSPQGGNTIYF
TGTGCCAGCTCACCCCAGGGGGGAAACACCATATATTTT
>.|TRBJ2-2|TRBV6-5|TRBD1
CASSYDGQVNTGELFF
TGTGCCAGCAGTTACGACGGACAGGTGAACACCGGGGAGCTGTTTTTT
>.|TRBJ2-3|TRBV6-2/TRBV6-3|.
CASSWPTDTQYF
TGTGCCAGCAGCTGGCCTACAGATACGCAGTATTTT
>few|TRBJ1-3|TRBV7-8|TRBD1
CASSRDRGGGNTIYF
TGTGCCAGCAGCCGAGACAGGGGTGGTGGAAACACCATATATTTT
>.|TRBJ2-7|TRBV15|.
CATSRDRIKTYEQYF
TGTGCCACCAGCAGAGATAGGATAAAGACCTACGAGCAGTACTTC
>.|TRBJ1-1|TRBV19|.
CASSIYGGMNTEAFF
TGTGCCAGTAGTATATATGGGGGCATGAACACTGAAGCTTTCTTT
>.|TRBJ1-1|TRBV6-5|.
CASTAPSGRTEAFF
TGTGCCAGCACCGCCCCCTCGGGCCGGACTGAAGCTTTCTTT
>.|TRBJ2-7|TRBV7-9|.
CASSLAGYSYEQYF
TGTGCCAGCAGCTTAGCGGGTTACTCCTACGAGCAGTACTTC
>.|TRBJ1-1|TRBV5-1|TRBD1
CASSQWIRDRLLNTEAFF
TGCGCCAGCAGCCAGTGGATCCGGGACAGATTATTGAACACTGAAGCTTTCTTT
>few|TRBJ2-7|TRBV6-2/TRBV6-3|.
CASSYLYGWYF
TGTGCCAGCAGTTATCTCTACGGTTGGTACTTC
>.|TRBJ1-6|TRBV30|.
CAWSGGGGSPLHF
TGTGCCTGGAGTGGGGGGGGCGGTTCACCCCTCCACTTT
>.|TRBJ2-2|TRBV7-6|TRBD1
CASSLRGQGNGELFF
TGTGCCAGCAGCTTAAGGGGACAGGGAAACGGGGAGCTGTTTTTT
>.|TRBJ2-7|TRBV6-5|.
CASSYGLAYEQYF
TGTGCCAGCAGTTACGGACTTGCCTACGAGCAGTACTTC
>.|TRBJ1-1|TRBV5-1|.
CASRVNNAEAFF
TGCGCCAGCAGGGTCAATAACGCTGAAGCTTTCTTT
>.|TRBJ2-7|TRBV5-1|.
CASSVVPNEQYF
TGCGCCAGCAGCGTAGTACCAAACGAGCAGTACTTC
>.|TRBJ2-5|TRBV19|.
CASNLGGTAQETQYF
TGTGCCAGTAACCTGGGAGGGACAGCCCAAGAGACCCAGTACTTC
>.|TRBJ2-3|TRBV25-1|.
CASSPPGDTQYF
TGTGCCAGCAGTCCCCCGGGAGATACGCAGTATTTT